The 30 T cell receptor beta chains below all came from one sample that was sequenced in a study of T-cell reconstitution after alpha-beta-depleted transplantation in children. As it was prepared, the TCRbeta library received unique molecular identifiers. TCRdb independently ran MiXCR on the PCR reads; one entry per CDR3 protein. The data show over 150,000 distinct CDR3 sequences, with about 14% seen just once and less than 15% held by the top ten. This specimen was PBMCs from the stem cell graft donor, taken from the stem cell graft. Receptors were obtained from a human donor who donated a stem cell graft to a child with acute lymphoblastic leukemia.

On this clonotype itself: Being one base from a much bigger clone, this may be a read error. CDR3 region: CASGLLAGSNQPQHF. In nucleotides, the CDR3 is TGTGCCAGCGGTTTATTGGCGGGTAGCAATCAGCCCCAGCATTTT. The chain employs TRBV27 and TRBJ1-5, with D uncertain. CDR1 is MNHEY and CDR2 is SMNVEV in the germline V gene (reference sequence). The CDR3 spans 15 residues.

This clonotype was counted at least ten times. This chain links TRBV12-3 or TRBV12-4 with TRBJ2-5, with TRBD2 matching over 14 bases. The V and J ends lost 6 bases and 5 bases, in that order; junction bases with no gene match: 8. This CDR3 contains 16 residues. Here the CDR3 DNA reads TGTGCCAGCAGCACCGGGACTAGCGGGAGTCGGGAGACCCAGTACTTC. Its protein is CASSTGTSGSRETQYF.

In the case of this clonotype: Germline and junction disagree at one end, which may indicate a read error. The chain uses TRBV27 and TRBJ2-4; D ambiguous. The CDR3 is 15 residues long. Per germline, CDR1 MNHEY and CDR2 SMNVEV (reference sequence). CDR3 region: CASSPLRSGKNLQYF. CDR3 in DNA: TGTGCCAGCAGTCCGCTACGGTCTGGCAAAAACCTTCAGTACTTC.

The chain recombines TRBV11-2 with TRBJ2-2, with TRBD2 matching 7 bases. V gave up 6 bases and J gave up 4 bases; unmatched junction bases: 11. Germline CDR1 SGHAT, CDR2 FQNNGV. The CDR3 spans 16 residues. The CDR3 reads CASSLKDRGSTGELFF. CDR3 DNA: TGTGCCAGCAGTTTAAAGGACCGCGGGAGCACCGGGGAGCTGTTTTTT.

The chain joins TRBV25-1 to TRBJ2-7; TRBD2 is a possible D gene (6 bases). V gave up 2 bases and J gave up 8 bases, with 10 bases separating them. CDR1 and CDR2 from the germline V gene are MGHDK and SYGVNS. This CDR3 spans 12 amino acids. The CDR3: CASSEIGRQQYF. CDR3 nucleotide sequence: TGTGCCAGCAGTGAAATTGGGAGGCAGCAGTACTTC.

This clonotype has at least ten counts. This chain connects TRBV20-1 to TRBJ2-7; 9 bases are a match to TRBD2. The CDR3 loop spans 15 amino acids. CDR1 is DFQATT and CDR2 is SNEGSKA in the germline V gene (reference sequence). Losses at the gene ends were 2 bases for V and 3 bases for J; bases not matched to a gene: 8. The DNA of the CDR3 is TGCAGTGCTAGACAAAGCGGGAGGAGTAACTACGAGCAGTACTTC. Protein: CSARQSGRSNYEQYF.

There are a few counts of this clonotype. The chain joins TRBV12-3 or TRBV12-4 to TRBJ2-2, with D maybe TRBD1 (6 bases). The CDR3 contains 13 residues. The ends were cut back, 10 bases at V and 2 bases at J, with 11 bases in the middle. CDR3 residues: CATRTENTGELFF. As DNA, the CDR3 is TGTGCCACCAGGACAGAAAACACCGGGGAGCTGTTTTTT.

This clonotype occurred many times. The rearrangement links TRBV12-3 or TRBV12-4 to TRBJ2-2, with D tentatively TRBD1 (5 bases). The CDR3 totals 14 residues. Trimming cost V 6 bases and J 7 bases, with 15 bases left between them. The CDR3 bases are TGTGCCAGCAGACAGGACGAGTCAAGCGGGGAGCTGTTTTTT. Its translation: CASRQDESSGELFF.

There are many counts of this clonotype. J is TRBJ2-1 and V is TRBV11-2, with D possibly matching TRBD1 (6 bases). This CDR3 contains 15 residues. The V and J ends lost 5 bases and 7 bases respectively, with 18 bases between them. CDR1 and CDR2 (germline): SGHAT, FQNNGV. CDR3 bases: TGTGCCAGCAGCCCGACGCAGGGGTTGGGGAATGAGCAGTTCTTC. This codes for CASSPTQGLGNEQFF.

CDR3 sequence reads: CASSPGRPQETQYF. CDR3 nucleotide sequence: TGTGCCAGCTCCCCGGGCAGGCCCCAAGAGACCCAGTACTTC. The rearrangement joins TRBV25-1 to TRBJ2-5; D not resolved. The V end lost 8 bases, the J end lost 1 base, and 14 bases lay between the germline ends. In germline, CDR1 is MGHDK, CDR2 SYGVNS. The CDR3 is made up of 14 amino acids. The whole variable domain, remainder taken from reference TRBV25-1 and TRBJ2-5, is EADIYQTPRYLVIGTGKKITLECSQTMGHDKMYWYQQDPGMELHLIHYSYGVNSTEKGDLSSESTVSRIRTEHFPLTLESARPSHTSQYLCASSPGRPQETQYFGPGTRLLVL.

This clonotype was found many times. The V and J genes are TRBV6-5 and TRBJ1-2, with a weak D call TRBD1 (6 bases). The CDR3 has 16 amino acids. Trimming removed 5 bases from V and 0 bases from J, with 16 bases in between. Germline CDR1 is MNHEY and CDR2 is SVGAGI. DNA for the CDR3: TGTGCCAGCAGTCGTAAACAGGGAGGGCCTAACTATGGCTACACCTTC. Its translation is CASSRKQGGPNYGYTF.

This clonotype was counted many times. At one end, the junction sequence differs from germline, possibly due to a read error. The chain joins TRBV28 to TRBJ2-7; TRBD1 is a possible D gene (6 bases). Per the germline V gene, CDR1 is MDHEN and CDR2 is SYDVKM. The CDR3 is 14 amino acids. For the CDR3, the DNA is TGTGCCAGCAGTTCAGGGGCCTCCTTAATTCGAACTATCTTC. The encoded protein is CASSSGASLIRTIF.

V and J are TRBV12-3 or TRBV12-4 and TRBJ2-1; 11 nucleotides align to TRBD1. There are 16 residues in the CDR3. V lost 8 bases to trimming and J lost 2 bases; unmatched junction nucleotides: 8. CDR3 region: CASGPWTGGTYNEQFF. As DNA, the CDR3 is TGTGCCAGCGGACCCTGGACAGGGGGCACCTACAATGAGCAGTTCTTC.

This clonotype occurred many times. The chain is built from TRBV5-1 and TRBJ2-5, with D unclear. The CDR3 has 13 amino acids. CDR1 and CDR2 from the germline V gene are SGHRS and YFSETQ. Trimming pared 4 bases from V and 2 bases from J, leaving 9 bases between. In nucleotides, the CDR3 is TGCGCCAGCAGCCCCGGAGCTCAAGAGACCCAGTACTTC. Protein sequence: CASSPGAQETQYF.

This clonotype has at least ten counts. The chain is built from TRBV6-1 and TRBJ1-4; D might be TRBD1 (5 bases). V shed 4 bases and J shed 2 bases, with 11 bases lying between them. The CDR3 has 15 amino acids. Per the germline V gene, CDR1 is MNHNS and CDR2 is SASEGT. This chain's CDR3 is CASSAAGATNEKLFF. The CDR3 DNA sequence: TGTGCCAGCAGTGCCGCCGGGGCGACTAATGAAAAACTGTTTTTT.

Remarks on this clonotype: A clone one base away is much larger, so this may be a read error. The rearrangement uses TRBV4-1 and TRBJ2-1; 9 bases match TRBD2. CDR3 length: 16 amino acids. Germline V gives CDR1 MGHRA, CDR2 YSYEKL. J lost 7 bases, V lost 8 bases, and 15 bases had no gene match. The CDR3 loop reads CASGPSGGRARNEQFF. In nucleotides, the CDR3 is TGCGCCAGCGGCCCGTCCGGCGGGAGGGCCCGAAATGAGCAGTTCTTC.

This clonotype showed up many times. The genes are TRBV10-3 and TRBJ2-7, with D perhaps TRBD2 (5 bases). Germline CDR1 reads ENHRY; CDR2 reads SYGVKD. The CDR3 is 14 residues long. The V end lost 2 bases, the J end lost 3 bases, and 11 bases lay between the germline ends. The chain's CDR3 is CAISEPYTSYEQYF. CDR3 DNA: TGTGCCATCAGTGAGCCCTATACTAGCTACGAGCAGTACTTC.

This clonotype was observed a handful of times. This chain connects TRBV5-6 to TRBJ1-3; D call uncertain. Germline-derived CDR1 and CDR2 are SGHDT and YYEEEE. V was trimmed by 2 bases and J by 0 bases, leaving 9 bases between them. The CDR3 length is 15 residues. Written as DNA, the CDR3 is TGTGCCAGCAGCTTCGACTCACGCTCTGGAAACACCATATATTTT. This translates into CASSFDSRSGNTIYF.

This clonotype was picked up many times. The V call is TRBV12-3 or TRBV12-4, the J call TRBJ1-1; TRBD1 matches at 8 bases. J was trimmed by 3 bases and V by 7 bases; bases with no gene match: 16. The CDR3 sequence is 17 residues long. Here the CDR3 reads CASTPTGVSNGDTEAFF. DNA for the CDR3: TGTGCCAGCACCCCGACAGGGGTGAGCAATGGGGACACTGAAGCTTTCTTT.

The genes are TRBV10-3 and TRBJ1-1; TRBD1 is a possible D gene (5 bases). V was clipped by 6 bases and J by 4 bases, with 21 bases between them. Germline values: CDR1 ENHRY, CDR2 SYGVKD. CDR3 length: 16 residues. Written as DNA, the CDR3 is TGTGCCATCAGAGGAGAGGATCGTGGGGGGGTCACTGAAGCTTTCTTT. Its protein is CAIRGEDRGGVTEAFF.

This clonotype was seen just once. J is TRBJ2-1 and V is TRBV6-5, with 9 positions matching TRBD2. The V segment lost 6 bases and the J segment 6 bases; nucleotides outside the gene matches: 6. Per germline, CDR1 MNHEY and CDR2 SVGAGI. The CDR3 is 14 residues long. For the CDR3, the DNA is TGTGCCAGCAGCAGCGGCGGGAGGGGCAATGAGCAGTTCTTC. Translating gives CASSSGGRGNEQFF.

This clonotype was counted ten times or more. This chain links TRBV12-3 or TRBV12-4 with TRBJ2-7; 9 nucleotides align to TRBD2. V lost 4 bases to trimming and J lost 3 bases; unmatched junction nucleotides: 7. The CDR3 covers 15 residues. DNA for the CDR3: TGTGCCAGCAGTTCCTTGCTAGCGGGATACTACGAGCAGTACTTC. Translation: CASSSLLAGYYEQYF.

This clonotype was recorded many times. The rearrangement uses TRBV12-3 or TRBV12-4 and TRBJ1-1, with TRBD1 matching 9 bases. The CDR3 runs 15 residues. With 5 bases clipped from V and 6 bases from J, the junction kept 10 bases outside the gene matches. The CDR3 is CASSTTGGEFAEAFF. The DNA of the CDR3 is TGTGCCAGCAGTACCACAGGGGGCGAGTTTGCTGAAGCTTTCTTT.

This clonotype was picked up many times. The rearrangement joins TRBV5-1 to TRBJ2-1; 7 bases map to TRBD1. CDR3 length: 16 amino acids. V gave up 3 bases and J gave up 3 bases; unmatched junction bases: 9. Germline CDR1 is SGHRS and CDR2 is YFSETQ. The CDR3 loop reads CASSWGTGAGYNEQFF. CDR3 nucleotides: TGCGCCAGCAGCTGGGGAACAGGGGCTGGCTACAATGAGCAGTTCTTC.

This clonotype was counted a few times. A read error may produce the germline difference seen at one junction end. The chain is built from TRBV12-3 or TRBV12-4 and TRBJ2-6, with D possibly being TRBD1 (6 bases). CDR3 length: 15 residues. The chain's CDR3 is CASIKDSSGANGLTF. For the CDR3, the DNA is TGTGCCAGCATTAAGGACAGTTCTGGGGCCAACGGCCTGACTTTC.

This clonotype was seen ten or more times. The rearrangement uses TRBV28 and TRBJ2-4, with 7 bases fitting TRBD2. The CDR3 contains 14 residues. The germline V gene encodes CDR1 MDHEN and CDR2 SYDVKM. The ends lost 6 bases at V and 5 bases at J; junction bases unmatched: 7. Here the CDR3 DNA reads TGTGCCAGCAGCCCGGGGGGAGAAGAAAACATTCAGTACTTC. Protein product: CASSPGGEENIQYF.

The table lists this clonotype with a few counts. This chain links TRBV5-1 with TRBJ2-5, with D possibly TRBD1 on 6 matching bases. CDR1 and CDR2 from the germline V gene are SGHRS and YFSETQ. Trimming removed 4 bases from V and 4 bases from J, with 11 bases in between. The CDR3 runs to 13 residues. The CDR3 region has the DNA TGCGCCAGCAGCCTGACAGGTCCAGAGACCCAGTACTTC. Protein: CASSLTGPETQYF.

This chain uses TRBV5-5 with TRBJ1-4; a possible D gene is TRBD1 (5 bases). This CDR3 has 15 amino acids. V gave up 4 bases and J gave up 5 bases, with 15 bases separating them. The germline gives CDR1 SGHKS, CDR2 YYEKEE (reference sequence). The CDR3 loop is CASSLDMNRNEKLFF. The CDR3 DNA reads as TGTGCCAGCAGCCTCGACATGAACAGGAATGAAAAACTGTTTTTT.

The rearrangement joins TRBV4-1 to TRBJ2-1; D is perhaps TRBD2 (5 bases). V lost 5 bases and J 0 bases, leaving 11 bases between the germline ends. This CDR3 spans 15 amino acids. The germline V gene encodes CDR1 MGHRA and CDR2 YSYEKL. CDR3 residues: CASSTYRDSYNEQFF. CDR3 DNA: TGCGCCAGCAGCACCTACCGGGACTCCTACAATGAGCAGTTCTTC.

In this sample, this clonotype turned up a few times. V and J are TRBV5-1 and TRBJ2-7; 10 nucleotides align to TRBD1. The CDR3 has 16 amino acids. V was pared by 4 bases and J by 5 bases, with 12 bases of the junction left unmatched. Germline CDR1 is SGHRS and CDR2 is YFSETQ. As DNA, the CDR3 is TGCGCCAGCAGCGCGAAGGCCGGGACAGGGGCCCACGAGCAGTACTTC. Translating gives CASSAKAGTGAHEQYF. The full variable domain, completed using reference TRBV5-1 and TRBJ2-7, is KAGVTQTPRYLIKTRGQQVTLSCSPISGHRSVSWYQQTPGQGLQFLFEYFSETQRNKGNFPGRFSGRQFSNSRSEMNVSTLELGDSALYLCASSAKAGTGAHEQYFGPGTRLTVT.